This record looks at one TCR beta chain sequence and its context. This entry belongs to a study of blood T cells in healthy people across ages. The use of a sample-barcoded 5' primer and a J-beta primer mix characterized a second PCR of about 6 to 12 cycles. Unique molecular identifiers of 12 random nucleotides labeled each cDNA. One entry per CDR3 protein, called by TCRdb with MiXCR from the 5' RACE reads. The data hold 1.5 million or so distinct CDR3 sequences, with roughly 40% observed a single time. From germline, CDR1 is MGHRA and CDR2 YSYEKL. The CDR3 length is 14 residues. With V trimmed by 1 base and J by 13 bases, 8 bases remained unmatched.

This TCR was sampled from a woman aged 18-35 years in good health. This rearrangement joins TRBV4-1 to TRBJ2-4; 9 bases line up with TRBD2. Input material: blood. The CDR3 sequence is CASSQAGLAYGQYF. Here the CDR3 DNA reads TGCGCCAGCAGCCAAGCGGGACTAGCATACGGGCAGTACTTC.